This TCR beta chain was identified in a study of blood T cell repertoires in COVID-19. On the study more broadly: PBMCs, B-cell-depleted T cells, or T cells were the source of the cDNA or gDNA that made up the material.

The protocol was immunoSEQ multiplex PCR, while the TCRdb copy is restricted to in-frame clones and leaves out a portion. The sample consists of 250,000 to 400,000 clones, less than 85% of them appearing once. The CDR3 runs 13 residues. Trimming removed 1 base at V and 15 bases at J, with 13 bases between. Germline V CDR1 and CDR2: SGHDN, FVKESK. Sequenced sample: PBMCs or T cells enriched from blood (not recorded which). The receptor comes from a woman aged 25 to 39 who had been exposed to COVID-19. The V gene is TRBV14, the J gene TRBJ1-6; the D gene is possibly TRBD1 (5 bases). CDR3 sequence reads: CASSQAFGGGLHF. The CDR3 DNA reads as TGTGCCAGCAGCCAAGCCTTTGGGGGAGGCCTCCACTTT.